A single sample gave rise to the 28 T cell receptor beta chains below, sequenced in a study of blood T cell repertoires in COVID-19. Clones were sequenced by immunoSEQ multiplex PCR, and TCRdb holds only the in-frame ones, with some missing. The data show 300,000 to 350,000 clones, roughly 90% seen once. Material: peripheral blood. The receptor source for this set is a woman in her twenties or thirties with COVID-19, enrolled during active disease.

V usage is TRBV5-5 and J usage is TRBJ1-2, with unresolved D. This CDR3 contains 15 residues. Per germline, CDR1 SGHKS and CDR2 YYEKEE (reference sequence). Deletions cut 0 bases from V and 4 bases from J, with 13 bases between. This CDR3 reads CASSLVVPGSYGYTF. CDR3 DNA sequence: TGTGCCAGCAGCTTGGTGGTCCCCGGGAGCTATGGCTACACCTTC.

The CDR3 DNA follows: TGTGCCAGCAGTTTATCTAGAAGAACAGGGGGGTTCAATCAGCCCCAGCATTTT. It codes for CASSLSRRTGGFNQPQHF. This chain connects TRBV28 to TRBJ1-5; 8 positions agree with TRBD1. The germline CDR1 and CDR2 sequences are MDHEN and SYDVKM. The CDR3 loop spans 18 amino acids. Trimming cost V 1 base and J 3 bases; bases outside gene matches: 11.

V gene TRBV6-5 combines with J gene TRBJ2-3; D possibly corresponds to TRBD2 (6 bases). The CDR3 contains 16 residues. The V end lost 2 bases, the J end lost 3 bases, and 15 bases lay between the germline ends. Looked up from germline, CDR1 is MNHEY and CDR2 is SVGAGI. The CDR3 region has the DNA TGTGCCAGCAGTTACCGGGGGTCAGCCGATACAGATACGCAGTATTTT. It translates to CASSYRGSADTDTQYF.

This clone was seen more than once but under ten times. The chain combines TRBV5-1 with TRBJ2-5; 15 nucleotides agree with TRBD2. V lost 3 bases, J lost 5 bases, and 8 bases stayed unmatched. CDR1 is SGHRS, CDR2 YFSETQ, per germline. The CDR3 length is 17 residues. CDR3 nucleotide sequence: TGCGCCAGCAGCTCCTCAGGACTAGCGGGAGGGAGGGAGACCCAGTACTTC. This sequence encodes CASSSSGLAGGRETQYF.

The rearrangement links TRBV29-1 to TRBJ1-1; 11 nucleotides match TRBD1. V was pared by 6 bases and J by 11 bases, with 14 bases of the junction left unmatched. This CDR3 is built from 14 residues. Germline CDR1 SQVTM, CDR2 ANQGSEA. CDR3 sequence (DNA): TGCAGCGTCGACGATTTTACGGGACAGGGGGAGGCTTTCTTT. Translation gives CSVDDFTGQGEAFF.

V and J are TRBV6-2 or TRBV6-3 and TRBJ1-6, with D tentatively TRBD1 (5 bases). Germline CDR1 reads MNHEY; CDR2 reads SVGEGT. Trimming pared 6 bases from V and 8 bases from J, leaving 11 bases between. The CDR3 is 13 residues long. CDR3 sequence (DNA): TGTGCCAGCAGCCCCGGACACTATTCACCCCTCCACTTT. It translates to CASSPGHYSPLHF.

As for this clone: The same CDR3 also results from other DNA sequences found in this sample. The chain's CDR3 is CASSEGETEAFF. The DNA for the CDR3 is TGTGCCAGCTCAGAGGGGGAAACTGAAGCTTTCTTT. The V gene is TRBV3-1 (or the pseudogene TRBV3-2), the J gene TRBJ1-1; D may be TRBD1 (6 bases). Germline assignment: CDR1 LGHDT and CDR2 YNNKEL (reference sequence). The CDR3 runs 12 residues. Between the trimmed V and J ends, which lost 8 bases and 5 bases, there was a span of 12 bases.

The chain employs TRBV7-2 and TRBJ2-7; TRBD2 agrees at 9 bases. V lost 5 bases to trimming and J lost 1 base; unmatched junction nucleotides: 6. The germline V gene encodes CDR1 SGHTA and CDR2 FQGNSA. This CDR3 region has 15 residues. The CDR3 DNA reads TGTGCCAGCAGCCAAGCGGGAGGAGGTTCCTACGAGCAGTACTTC. It yields the protein CASSQAGGGSYEQYF. Supplemented by reference TRBV7-2 and TRBJ2-7, the full variable domain reads GAGVSQSPSNKVTEKGKDVELRCDPISGHTALYWYRQSLGQGLEFLIYFQGNSAPDKSGLPSDRFSAERTGGSVSTLTIQRTQQEDSAVYLCASSQAGGGSYEQYFGPGTRLTVT.

V usage is TRBV19 and J usage is TRBJ2-5; TRBD1 matches at 8 bases. J gave up 2 bases and V 3 bases, and 5 bases lay outside the gene matches. Per the germline V gene, CDR1 is LNHDA and CDR2 is SQIVND (reference sequence). The CDR3 totals 15 residues. The CDR3 DNA is TGTGCCAGTAGTATTTCCGGGACAGGACAAGAGACCCAGTACTTC. Translation gives CASSISGTGQETQYF.

The chain is built from TRBV28 and TRBJ1-2; D perhaps matches TRBD1 (5 bases). Per germline, CDR1 MDHEN and CDR2 SYDVKM. Deletions cut 3 bases from V and 6 bases from J, with 11 bases between. The CDR3 contains 13 residues. The CDR3 DNA sequence: TGTGCCAGCAGTTTTATGGGGGGGAATGGCTACACCTTC. Translating it yields CASSFMGGNGYTF.

The rearrangement joins TRBV30 to TRBJ2-3; D might be TRBD1 (5 bases). CDR3 length equals 16 residues. The V gene lost 4 bases and the J gene lost 4 bases, with 21 bases spanning the gap. CDR1 is GTSNPN and CDR2 is SVGIG in the germline V gene (reference sequence). CDR3 protein: CAWNGVGQWGADTQYF. The DNA of the CDR3 is TGTGCCTGGAATGGGGTGGGTCAGTGGGGCGCAGATACGCAGTATTTT.

This sequence joins TRBV18 and TRBJ2-3, with D tentatively TRBD1 (6 bases). This CDR3 comprises 15 residues. Trimming removed 3 bases from V and 0 bases from J, with 10 bases in between. The germline CDR1 and CDR2 sequences are KGHSH and LQKENI. The CDR3 is CASSPGAQSTDTQYF. CDR3 nucleotides: TGTGCCAGCTCACCGGGGGCCCAAAGCACAGATACGCAGTATTTT. Full variable domain (outside the CDR3, taken from reference TRBV18 and TRBJ2-3): NAGVMQNPRHLVRRRGQEARLRCSPMKGHSHVYWYRQLPEEGLKFMVYLQKENIIDESGMPKERFSAEFPKEGPSILRIQQVVRGDSAAYFCASSPGAQSTDTQYFGPGTRLTVL.

The genes are TRBV5-1 and TRBJ2-2; 7 nucleotides align to TRBD1. The CDR3 extends over 14 amino acids. Germline values: CDR1 SGHRS, CDR2 YFSETQ. V gave up 1 base and J gave up 6 bases; unmatched junction bases: 3. CDR3 residues: CASSLRTGAGELFF. CDR3 bases: TGCGCCAGCAGCTTGCGTACAGGGGCCGGGGAGCTGTTTTTT.

J is TRBJ1-6 and V is TRBV7-3; no definite D call. The V end lost 3 bases, the J end lost 7 bases, and 4 bases lay between the germline ends. The CDR3 length is 12 residues. The germline gives CDR1 SGHTA, CDR2 FQGTGA. The DNA of the CDR3 is TGTGCCAGCAGCTTCCCGAATTCACCCCTCCACTTT. Its protein product is CASSFPNSPLHF.

The chain joins TRBV19 to TRBJ1-5, with D possibly being TRBD1 (5 bases). V was cut by 5 bases and J by 0 bases, with 11 bases left in between. Germline V gives CDR1 LNHDA, CDR2 SQIVND (reference sequence). CDR3 length: 15 amino acids. The CDR3 sequence: CASSFQGNSNQPQHF. CDR3 DNA sequence: TGTGCCAGTAGTTTTCAGGGAAATAGCAATCAGCCCCAGCATTTT.

The chain couples TRBV6-5 to TRBJ1-1, with 7 bases aligning to TRBD1. There are 13 residues in the CDR3. Germline CDR1 MNHEY, CDR2 SVGAGI. V lost 4 bases to trimming and J lost 5 bases; unmatched junction nucleotides: 4. CDR3 sequence reads: CASSWDSGTEAFF. The DNA of the CDR3 is TGTGCCAGCAGTTGGGACAGCGGGACTGAAGCTTTCTTT.

The chain joins TRBV29-1 to TRBJ1-2; 7 bases agree with TRBD1. CDR1 and CDR2 (germline): SQVTM, ANQGSEA. The CDR3 covers 12 residues. Trimming removed 6 bases from V and 8 bases from J; junction bases left unmatched: 9. Written as DNA, the CDR3 is TGCAGCGTGGCACAGGGGAGCGGGGGCTACACCTTC. This sequence encodes CSVAQGSGGYTF.

The chain employs TRBV3-1 (or the pseudogene TRBV3-2) and TRBJ2-2; 9 bases fit TRBD2. CDR3 size: 17 residues. CDR1 LGHDT and CDR2 YNNKEL come from the germline V gene (reference sequence). The J segment lost 4 bases and the V segment lost 0 bases, leaving 6 bases of the junction unmatched. DNA of the CDR3: TGTGCCAGCAGCCAAGAAAGGGCGGGAGGGCCCACCGGGGAGCTGTTTTTT. The encoded protein is CASSQERAGGPTGELFF.

The genes are TRBV28 and TRBJ1-2, with 9 bases matching TRBD1. The CDR3 is 16 amino acids. Germline V gene sequence: CDR1 MDHEN, CDR2 SYDVKM. The ends lost 2 bases at V and 0 bases at J; junction bases unmatched: 4. The CDR3 DNA reads TGTGCCAGCAGTTTACCGGGACAGGGAGCTAACTATGGCTACACCTTC. Translation: CASSLPGQGANYGYTF.

The rearrangement uses TRBV10-3 and TRBJ2-7; 7 bases map to TRBD2. The CDR3 extends over 14 amino acids. Germline V lookup: CDR1 ENHRY, CDR2 SYGVKD. The ends lost 7 bases at V and 4 bases at J; junction bases unmatched: 10. The CDR3 here is CAIKAGAGIYEQYF. The CDR3 nucleotides read TGTGCCATCAAGGCGGGAGCGGGAATATACGAGCAGTACTTC.

The genes are TRBV6-5 and TRBJ2-1; D possibly corresponds to TRBD1 (6 bases). The CDR3 is 14 residues long. Germline V gene sequence: CDR1 MNHEY, CDR2 SVGAGI. Deletions cut 8 bases from V and 0 bases from J, with 11 bases between. The CDR3 DNA reads as TGTGCCAGCTGGCAGGGGAGCTCCTACAATGAGCAGTTCTTC. This codes for CASWQGSSYNEQFF.

CDR3 nucleotides: TGTGCCAGCTGGCCCCTCGGACAGGGGATGCACAATGAGCAGTTCTTC. Its protein product is CASWPLGQGMHNEQFF. The chain is built from TRBV27 and TRBJ2-1, with 9 bases lining up with TRBD1. CDR1 and CDR2 from the germline V gene are MNHEY and SMNVEV (reference sequence). Germline trimming cut 8 bases from V and 5 bases from J; bases unmatched to any gene: 13. CDR3 size: 16 residues.

The rearrangement joins TRBV27 to TRBJ2-7; D is possibly TRBD1 (5 bases). The CDR3 covers 14 residues. V shed 1 base and J shed 0 bases, with 7 bases lying between them. From germline, CDR1 is MNHEY and CDR2 SMNVEV (reference sequence). CDR3 amino acids: CASSLLDTSYEQYF. The CDR3 nucleotides read TGTGCCAGCAGTTTATTGGACACCTCCTACGAGCAGTACTTC.

V usage is TRBV7-9 and J usage is TRBJ1-6; 8 bases line up with TRBD1. J gave up 3 bases and V 5 bases, and 9 bases lay outside the gene matches. Germline V gives CDR1 SEHNR, CDR2 FQNEAQ (reference sequence). This CDR3 contains 17 residues. CDR3 in DNA: TGTGCCAGCAGCGCCGGACAGGGAACGGTCTATAATTCACCCCTCCACTTT. It translates to CASSAGQGTVYNSPLHF.

The chain uses TRBV27 and TRBJ2-2; the D gene is possibly TRBD2 (5 bases). The CDR3 is 12 residues long. CDR1 is MNHEY and CDR2 is SMNVEV in the germline V gene (reference sequence). Trimming left V 4 bases short and J 8 bases short, with 8 bases between. The CDR3 loop reads CASSSGRGELFF. DNA for the CDR3: TGTGCCAGCAGTTCGGGGAGAGGGGAGCTGTTTTTT.

The rearrangement joins TRBV5-3 to TRBJ2-3, with TRBD1 as a possible D gene (6 bases). TRBV5-3 is treated as an ORF (open reading frame) with a function not yet certain. V lost 4 bases and J 1 base, leaving 22 bases between the germline ends. CDR3 size: 18 residues. In nucleotides, the CDR3 is TGTGCCAGAAGCATTGCCCCGAAGAGACAGGATTGCACAGATACGCAGTATTTT. Its translation is CARSIAPKRQDCTDTQYF.

The chain links TRBV29-1 to TRBJ1-2; possibly TRBD1 for D (6 bases). The V end lost 6 bases, the J end lost 0 bases, and 11 bases lay between the germline ends. The germline V gene has CDR1 SQVTM and CDR2 ANQGSEA. The CDR3 extends over 13 amino acids. The CDR3 loop is CSVQGGTNYGYTF. DNA for the CDR3: TGCAGCGTACAGGGTGGGACTAACTATGGCTACACCTTC.

CDR3 sequence reads: CASSLTGPPIANEKLFF. CDR3 DNA: TGTGCCAGCAGCTTAACAGGGCCCCCCATAGCTAATGAAAAACTGTTTTTT. V usage is TRBV7-6 and J usage is TRBJ1-4; maybe TRBD1 (6 bases). V lost 2 bases and J lost 3, with 16 bases in between. Germline lookup yields CDR1 SGHVS and CDR2 FNYEAQ. The CDR3 has 17 residues.